This record looks at one TCR beta chain sequence and its context. Its specificity is not known. Germline V CDR1 and CDR2: SNHLY, FYNNEI. The CDR3 contains 21 residues. Trimming pared 0 bases from V and 6 bases from J, leaving 32 bases between. Resections removed during corrective heart surgery provided the thymus tissue used. Donation was from healthy Finnish infants who were having corrective surgery that addressed congenital heart defects. These data are taken from a study of human thymus T cells. Study-level points and caveats: Thymic and blood repertoires appeared to show biased V and J gene usage. Related research has reported that thymic repertoires overlap highly among unrelated individuals.

Profiled with immunoSEQ multiplex PCR; TCRdb holds only in-frame clones, not every one. The data hold roughly 120,000 clones, with around 94% observed a single time. Sample: thymus tissue. The chain couples TRBV2 to TRBJ1-1, with a weak D call TRBD1 (6 bases). The sequence was collected from a boy in the first two years of life with a congenital heart defect but otherwise immunologically healthy. The DNA for the CDR3 is TGTGCCAGCAGTGAAGCGCTTCAATCCACAGGGCAGGGTTATAAAACTCCTGAAGCTTTCTTT. Translated, it gives CASSEALQSTGQGYKTPEAFF. Together with reference TRBV2 and TRBJ1-1, the CDR3 gives the full variable domain: EPEVTQTPSHQVTQMGQEVILRCVPISNHLYFYWYRQILGQKVEFLVSFYNNEISEKSEIFDDQFSVERPDGSNFTLKIRSTKLEDSAMYFCASSEALQSTGQGYKTPEAFFGQGTRLTVV.